The 8 T cell receptor beta chains below all came from one sample that was sequenced in a study of cytomegalovirus exposure and HLA in healthy donors (dated by TCRdb to the late 2010s). The library came from the immunoSEQ multiplex PCR assay. For the multiplex PCR, a mixture combining 60 forward primers for TCR Vbeta segments and 13 reverse primers for TCR Jbeta segments was used. As stored in TCRdb, this immuneACCESS dataset retains in-frame rearrangements with V and J assigned. A fraction of the clones does not appear; measured against another copy, unresolved V genes explain less than half of the discrepancy, and the remainder lacks a known reason. Here the sample has about 150,000 clones; around 80% occur a single time. 1% of the sample is taken by the ten largest. Material for sequencing was PBMCs. These receptors were taken from a woman between 45 and 65 years old in good health and CMV-seropositive.

The chain employs TRBV4-3 and TRBJ2-5, with 9 nucleotides matching TRBD1. The length of the CDR3 is 15 residues. J was trimmed by 0 bases and V by 5 bases; bases with no gene match: 4. The germline gives CDR1 LGHNA, CDR2 YSLEER. CDR3 sequence: CASSSWTGDQETQYF. CDR3 nucleotide sequence: TGCGCCAGCAGCTCCTGGACAGGGGACCAAGAGACCCAGTACTTC.

The chain carries TRBV28 and TRBJ1-5, with D hard to call. V was clipped by 3 bases and J by 2 bases, with 11 bases between them. The CDR3 runs 15 residues. From germline, CDR1 is MDHEN and CDR2 SYDVKM. The CDR3 sequence: CASSFGGSGNQPQHF. CDR3 nucleotides: TGTGCCAGCAGTTTTGGAGGATCCGGCAATCAGCCCCAGCATTTT. Full variable domain (missing parts from reference TRBV28 and TRBJ1-5): DVKVTQSSRYLVKRTGEKVFLECVQDMDHENMFWYRQDPGLGLRLIYFSYDVKMKEKGDIPEGYSVSREKKERFSLILESASTNQTSMYLCASSFGGSGNQPQHFGDGTRLSIL.

The V call is TRBV9, the J call TRBJ2-2, with TRBD2 identical over 7 bases. This CDR3 comprises 15 residues. V trimming: 0 bases; J trimming: 1 base; junction bases outside the gene matches: 0. Germline CDR1 reads SGDLS; CDR2 reads YYNGEE. CDR3: CASSVAGGNTGELFF. The CDR3 coding sequence is TGTGCCAGCAGCGTAGCGGGAGGGAACACCGGGGAGCTGTTTTTT.

The chain carries TRBV27 and TRBJ2-3; D ambiguous. The germline gives CDR1 MNHEY, CDR2 SMNVEV (reference sequence). This CDR3 comprises 14 residues. V was trimmed by 3 bases and J by 5 bases, leaving 12 bases between them. The DNA for the CDR3 is TGTGCCAGCAGTTTGGTGCCTTTCGGAGATACGCAGTATTTT. This encodes CASSLVPFGDTQYF.

Comments on this clone: Distinct nucleotide sequences in the sample also encode this CDR3. The chain couples TRBV7-2 to TRBJ2-5; the D gene is possibly TRBD1 (5 bases). The CDR3 contains 13 residues. The ends were cut back, 5 bases at V and 5 bases at J, with 12 bases in the middle. Germline CDR1 is SGHTA and CDR2 is FQGNSA. CDR3 region: CASSLGQGETQYF. The DNA of the CDR3 is TGTGCCAGCAGCCTAGGCCAGGGCGAGACCCAGTACTTC.

The CDR3 loop reads CASSQVRGFSPLHF. CDR3 in DNA: TGTGCCAGCAGCCAAGTACGGGGTTTTTCACCCCTCCACTTT. This rearrangement joins TRBV14 to TRBJ1-6; D ambiguous. The CDR3 length is 14 residues. Trimming took off 1 base at V and 9 bases at J, with 10 bases between the two ends. Germline CDR1 reads SGHDN; CDR2 reads FVKESK.

The V call is TRBV27, the J call TRBJ2-7; 8 bases map to TRBD1. The trim removed 7 bases at V and 6 bases at J, leaving 17 bases unmatched. Germline CDR1 MNHEY, CDR2 SMNVEV (reference sequence). This CDR3 contains 16 residues. CDR3 nucleotides: TGTGCCAGCACCCTAACTACTGGGCAGGGGGCAAGCGAGCAGTACTTC. It translates to CASTLTTGQGASEQYF.

The chain employs TRBV30 and TRBJ1-1; TRBD1 agrees at 8 bases. V trimming: 5 bases; J trimming: 6 bases; junction bases outside the gene matches: 8. The germline gives CDR1 GTSNPN, CDR2 SVGIG (reference sequence). CDR3 length equals 13 residues. The CDR3 spells CAWRVQGVPEAFF. CDR3 DNA sequence: TGTGCCTGGCGGGTACAGGGGGTCCCTGAAGCTTTCTTT.